The 18 T cell receptor beta chains listed next were all sequenced from one sample in a study of blood T cell repertoires in COVID-19. Here immunoSEQ multiplex PCR was the method, and the copy in TCRdb shows in-frame clones only, minus some. The data contain about 64,000 clones, approximately 70% of them singletons. The sequencing sample was made of PBMCs or T cells enriched from blood (not recorded which). Receptors were obtained from an older woman who had been exposed to COVID-19.

V and J are TRBV2 and TRBJ1-5; D ambiguous. Germline V CDR1 and CDR2: SNHLY, FYNNEI. The CDR3 sequence is 14 residues long. The V gene lost 6 bases and the J gene lost 2 bases, with 11 bases spanning the gap. The CDR3 region has the DNA TGTGCCAGCAGGATAACTACCGGCAATCAGCCCCAGCATTTT. Translating it yields CASRITTGNQPQHF.

This clone showed up just a few times. The chain employs TRBV28 and TRBJ1-4; D not resolved. The CDR3 totals 12 residues. The germline V and J ends were trimmed by 8 bases and 8 bases, with 12 bases remaining between them. Germline loops: CDR1 MDHEN, CDR2 SYDVKM. The CDR3 DNA reads as TGTGCCAGCGGCCTCTTTTCAGAAAAACTGTTTTTT. Amino acid sequence: CASGLFSEKLFF.

The chain links TRBV3-1 (or the pseudogene TRBV3-2) to TRBJ2-1; 11 positions agree with TRBD2. V dropped 6 bases and J dropped 2; count of bases not matched to a gene: 12. Germline CDR1 is LGHDT and CDR2 is YNNKEL (reference sequence). The CDR3 runs 18 residues. In DNA form, the CDR3 reads TGTGCCAGCAGTCGGGGACTAGCGGCCCGACCTGCCTACAATGAGCAGTTCTTC. Protein product: CASSRGLAARPAYNEQFF.

The rearrangement uses TRBV11-3 and TRBJ1-1; 8 nucleotides agree with TRBD1. The length of the CDR3 is 16 residues. V shed 0 bases, J shed 6 bases, and the junction held 9 bases outside the gene matches. Germline CDR1 and CDR2: SGHNT and YENEEA. The CDR3 sequence is CASSLDNPQQGAEAFF. Here the CDR3 DNA reads TGTGCCAGCAGCTTAGATAATCCCCAACAGGGGGCTGAAGCTTTCTTT.

The gene calls are TRBV2 and TRBJ2-2, with TRBD2 as a possible D gene (5 bases). With 7 bases removed from V and 6 bases from J, the gap between germline ends came to 15 bases. Germline lookup yields CDR1 SNHLY and CDR2 FYNNEI. The CDR3 sequence is 14 residues long. The CDR3 bases are TGTGCCAGCAACGACCCCACTAGGGCCGGGGAGCTGTTTTTT. Translating it yields CASNDPTRAGELFF.

The rearrangement uses TRBV28 and TRBJ2-7; TRBD1 might be the D (6 bases). The ends were cut back, 4 bases at V and 1 base at J, with 17 bases in the middle. This CDR3 comprises 16 residues. CDR1 is MDHEN and CDR2 is SYDVKM in the germline V gene. The CDR3 coding sequence is TGTGCCAGCAGTTATGGCGCCTGGACAGCTTCCTACGAGCAGTACTTC. Translated, it gives CASSYGAWTASYEQYF.

At least ten counts were recorded for this clone. This chain's CDR3 is CASSSPGDEQFF. The CDR3, as DNA: TGTGCCAGCAGCTCACCGGGAGATGAGCAGTTCTTC. This chain uses TRBV7-3 with TRBJ2-1, with D possibly being TRBD2 (6 bases). Germline values: CDR1 SGHTA, CDR2 FQGTGA. Deletions cut 4 bases from V and 8 bases from J, with 9 bases between. The CDR3 sequence is 12 residues long.

The count of this clone is one. The chain uses TRBV7-2 and TRBJ2-1; 9 nucleotides line up with TRBD2. CDR1 is SGHTA and CDR2 is FQGNSA in the germline V gene. The CDR3 runs 16 residues. The V gene end was trimmed by 4 bases and the J gene end by 3 bases; junction bases not matched to a gene: 7. CDR3 region: CASSSRGRAFYNEQFF. CDR3 sequence (DNA): TGTGCCAGCAGCTCTCGCGGGAGGGCCTTCTACAATGAGCAGTTCTTC.

The chain recombines TRBV11-3 with TRBJ1-2; D is undetermined. The CDR3 has 14 residues. Germline-derived CDR1 and CDR2 are SGHNT and YENEEA. V was trimmed by 4 bases and J by 4 bases, leaving 13 bases between them. CDR3 sequence (DNA): TGTGCCAGCAGCTCCGACCCGACGGGCTATGGCTACACCTTC. Translation gives CASSSDPTGYGYTF.

This chain links TRBV7-2 with TRBJ2-7, with 7 bases aligning to TRBD1. The V segment lost 2 bases and the J segment 6 bases; nucleotides outside the gene matches: 7. Germline CDR1 and CDR2: SGHTA and FQGNSA. The CDR3 contains 14 residues. This CDR3 is CASSLPGQIREQYF. The CDR3 nucleotides read TGTGCCAGCAGCTTACCGGGACAGATCCGCGAGCAGTACTTC.

V gene TRBV28 combines with J gene TRBJ1-4, with D maybe TRBD1 (6 bases). Germline-derived CDR1 and CDR2 are MDHEN and SYDVKM. Trimming removed 6 bases from V and 4 bases from J, with 12 bases in between. CDR3 length: 14 residues. CDR3 loop: CASSLLQGNEKLFF. CDR3 coding DNA: TGTGCCAGCAGCCTTTTACAGGGTAATGAAAAACTGTTTTTT.

This clone was counted a few times. V gene TRBV28 combines with J gene TRBJ2-7, with a weak D call TRBD2 (5 bases). From germline, CDR1 is MDHEN and CDR2 SYDVKM. This CDR3 contains 16 residues. V shed 5 bases and J shed 1 base, with 18 bases lying between them. The CDR3 is CASSKLGEMISYEQYF. The CDR3 DNA is TGTGCCAGCAGTAAACTGGGAGAGATGATATCCTACGAGCAGTACTTC. The full variable domain, in which reference TRBV28 and TRBJ2-7 provide the parts outside the CDR3, is DVKVTQSSRYLVKRTGEKVFLECVQDMDHENMFWYRQDPGLGLRLIYFSYDVKMKEKGDIPEGYSVSREKKERFSLILESASTNQTSMYLCASSKLGEMISYEQYFGPGTRLTVT.

As DNA, the CDR3 is TGTGCCAGCGTGGGTGAGACGGGCACTGAAGCTTTCTTT. This codes for CASVGETGTEAFF. The V gene is TRBV2, the J gene TRBJ1-1; D not resolved. This CDR3 comprises 13 residues. CDR1 SNHLY and CDR2 FYNNEI come from the germline V gene. V was clipped by 8 bases and J by 4 bases, with 14 bases between them.

This clone was detected many times. The chain carries TRBV5-4 and TRBJ2-7, with 7 bases matching TRBD2. This CDR3 has 14 residues. V dropped 3 bases and J dropped 0; count of bases not matched to a gene: 3. The germline CDR1 and CDR2 sequences are SGHNT and YYREEE (reference sequence). CDR3 in amino acids: CASSSGLPSYEQYF. CDR3 DNA sequence: TGTGCCAGCAGCTCGGGACTACCCTCCTACGAGCAGTACTTC.

J is TRBJ1-1 and V is TRBV29-1, with D unclear. The germline V gene has CDR1 SQVTM and CDR2 ANQGSEA. The CDR3 has 13 amino acids. V lost 7 bases and J 0 bases, leaving 12 bases between the germline ends. The CDR3 protein is CSAAVGLNTEAFF. The CDR3 bases are TGCAGCGCCGCCGTTGGCCTGAACACTGAAGCTTTCTTT.

The chain uses TRBV11-2 and TRBJ1-5, with 10 bases lining up with TRBD1. CDR1 and CDR2 from the germline V gene are SGHAT and FQNNGV. The CDR3 contains 16 residues. The V gene end was trimmed by 6 bases and the J gene end by 5 bases; junction bases not matched to a gene: 10. The CDR3 nucleotides read TGTGCCAGCAGTAAAGGGGACAGGGGAATGCATCAGCCCCAGCATTTT. This encodes CASSKGDRGMHQPQHF. Combining the CDR3 with reference TRBV11-2 and TRBJ1-5 gives the whole variable domain EAGVAQSPRYKIIEKRQSVAFWCNPISGHATLYWYQQILGQGPKLLIQFQNNGVVDDSQLPKDRFSAERLKGVDSTLKIQPAKLEDSAVYLCASSKGDRGMHQPQHFGDGTRLSIL.

V and J are TRBV6-5 and TRBJ2-3; possible D gene TRBD1, 5 bases. Germline lookup yields CDR1 MNHEY and CDR2 SVGAGI. The germline V and J ends were trimmed by 8 bases and 4 bases, with 19 bases remaining between them. This CDR3 contains 15 residues. The CDR3 nucleotides read TGTGCCAGCCAAATCAAACCCGACAGCGCAGATACGCAGTATTTT. Amino acid sequence: CASQIKPDSADTQYF.

The chain employs TRBV19 and TRBJ2-1, with D perhaps matching TRBD1 (5 bases). The germline V gene encodes CDR1 LNHDA and CDR2 SQIVND (reference sequence). CDR3 length: 13 residues. V lost 1 base and J 6 bases, leaving 7 bases between the germline ends. In nucleotides, the CDR3 is TGTGCCAGTAGTATAGGAAGGGGCAATGAGCAGTTCTTC. It translates to CASSIGRGNEQFF. Supplemented by reference TRBV19 and TRBJ2-1, the full variable domain reads DGGITQSPKYLFRKEGQNVTLSCEQNLNHDAMYWYRQDPGQGLRLIYYSQIVNDFQKGDIAEGYSVSREKKESFPLTVTSAQKNPTAFYLCASSIGRGNEQFFGPGTRLTVL.